The 15 T cell receptor beta chains listed next were all sequenced from one sample in a study of T cells in Graves' hyperthyroidism and ophthalmopathy. Amplification of TCR beta CDR3 regions was performed using RNA transcripts as template. The TCR CDR3 first-round RT-PCR relied on the HTBI primer set. TCRdb re-analysed the multiplex PCR reads in MiXCR, keeping a single row per CDR3 protein. In the table there are fewer than 500,000 distinct CDR3 sequences, about 14% of which are singletons. Sequencing input: blood. All receptors derive from a man aged 30-40 years with Graves' hyperthyroidism that later progressed to Graves' ophthalmopathy.

The V gene is TRBV27, the J gene TRBJ2-7, with TRBD1 matching over 7 bases. Losses at the gene ends were 3 bases for V and 2 bases for J; bases not matched to a gene: 4. Per germline, CDR1 MNHEY and CDR2 SMNVEV (reference sequence). CDR3 size: 14 residues. CDR3 region: CASSLGDSAYEQYF. CDR3 nucleotide sequence: TGTGCCAGCAGTTTGGGGGACAGCGCCTACGAGCAGTACTTC.

This clonotype has just a few counts. The V and J genes are TRBV20-1 and TRBJ1-6; the D gene is possibly TRBD1 (6 bases). V was pared by 4 bases and J by 7 bases, with 17 bases between. The germline CDR1 and CDR2 sequences are DFQATT and SNEGSKA (reference sequence). The CDR3 has 15 residues. The DNA of the CDR3 is TGCAGTGCTACCCGGGACCCTCAGGGGAATTCACCCCTCCACTTT. It specifies CSATRDPQGNSPLHF.

The table lists this clonotype with many counts. The V gene is TRBV20-1, the J gene TRBJ1-2, with TRBD1 as a possible D gene (5 bases). Germline assignment: CDR1 DFQATT and CDR2 SNEGSKA (reference sequence). V was trimmed by 3 bases and J by 4 bases, leaving 15 bases between them. The CDR3 runs 14 residues. The CDR3 nucleotides are TGCAGTGCTAGTTCTCCGGGACTCTCCTATGGCTACACCTTC. Protein: CSASSPGLSYGYTF.

The rearrangement uses TRBV12-5 and TRBJ1-4; 8 bases fit TRBD1. Per the germline V gene, CDR1 is LGHNT and CDR2 is FRNRAP. The CDR3 extends over 14 amino acids. The J segment lost 7 bases and the V segment lost 6 bases, leaving 7 bases of the junction unmatched. CDR3 amino acids: CASGLQGAGEKLFF. DNA for the CDR3: TGTGCTAGTGGGTTGCAGGGGGCTGGTGAAAAACTGTTTTTT.

The J gene is TRBJ2-1, the V gene TRBV3-1; 12 positions agree with TRBD2. Germline V gives CDR1 LGHDT, CDR2 YNNKEL (reference sequence). The CDR3 totals 20 residues. Germline trimming cut 0 bases from V and 5 bases from J; bases unmatched to any gene: 14. The CDR3 nucleotides read TGTGCCAGCAGCCAAGATAGGGGACTAGCGGGTGTATGGCCCGACAATGAGCAGTTCTTC. It is translated as CASSQDRGLAGVWPDNEQFF.

Regarding this clonotype: A much larger clone lies one base from this, so it may be a read error. The CDR3 ends on some other residue instead of the conserved phenylalanine or tryptophan, so this is likely a read error. The chain employs TRBV7-2 and TRBJ2-1; 14 bases map to TRBD2. The germline V gene encodes CDR1 SGHTA and CDR2 FQGNSA. Germline trimming cut 4 bases from V and 8 bases from J; bases unmatched to any gene: 4. The CDR3 sequence is 15 residues long. The CDR3 loop is CASSWTSGGWDEQFS. The CDR3, as DNA: TGTGCCAGCAGCTGGACTAGCGGGGGGTGGGATGAGCAGTTCTCC.

The J gene is TRBJ1-5, the V gene TRBV18; D gene ambiguous. Looked up from germline, CDR1 is KGHSH and CDR2 is LQKENI. V was cut by 5 bases and J by 2 bases, with 13 bases left in between. The CDR3 is made up of 15 amino acids. CDR3 bases: TGTGCCAGCTCAGGCCCCCGGCCTGGCAATCAGCCCCAGCATTTT. Its translation is CASSGPRPGNQPQHF.

This clonotype was observed at least ten times. J is TRBJ1-1 and V is TRBV13, with D tentatively TRBD1 (5 bases). Trimming left V 5 bases short and J 1 base short, with 11 bases between. The CDR3 spans 14 residues. CDR1 and CDR2 (germline): PRHDT, FYEKMQ (reference sequence). The CDR3 region is CASSSRDGNTEAFF. CDR3 nucleotides: TGTGCCAGCAGCAGCCGGGACGGGAACACTGAAGCTTTCTTT.

This clonotype was observed many times. The V gene is TRBV11-3, the J gene TRBJ1-1, with no clear D. The CDR3 is 13 residues long. Germline-derived CDR1 and CDR2 are SGHNT and YENEEA. The V end was cut by 5 bases, the J end by 1 base, with 8 bases between. This chain's CDR3 is CASSTPGNTEAFF. CDR3 nucleotide sequence: TGTGCCAGCAGCACCCCAGGGAACACTGAAGCTTTCTTT.

The V call is TRBV30, the J call TRBJ2-3; tentatively, D is TRBD2 (6 bases). The CDR3 spans 14 residues. Per germline, CDR1 GTSNPN and CDR2 SVGIG (reference sequence). Trimming stripped 7 bases from V and 2 bases from J, with 16 bases between. The chain's CDR3 is CAYGGLGFTDTQYF. The DNA for the CDR3 is TGTGCCTACGGGGGTTTAGGGTTCACAGATACGCAGTATTTT.

Ten or more counts support this clonotype. The rearrangement uses TRBV20-1 and TRBJ1-3; D not resolved. The ends were cut back, 5 bases at V and 0 bases at J, with 8 bases in the middle. Germline V gene lookup returns CDR1 DFQATT and CDR2 SNEGSKA (reference sequence). The CDR3 loop spans 13 amino acids. The CDR3 coding sequence is TGCAGTGCTGCAGTACACTCTGGAAACACCATATATTTT. This encodes CSAAVHSGNTIYF.

This clonotype was counted once. The chain couples TRBV4-1 to TRBJ1-6; 9 bases are shared with TRBD1. Germline V CDR1 and CDR2: MGHRA, YSYEKL. The CDR3 totals 14 residues. Germline trimming cut 4 bases from V and 8 bases from J; bases unmatched to any gene: 3. In DNA form, the CDR3 reads TGCGCCAGCAGCCTCCGGGACAGGGATTCACCCCTCCACTTT. It is translated as CASSLRDRDSPLHF.

About this clonotype: It may be a read error: a sequence one base away is much more abundant. V is TRBV12-3 or TRBV12-4 and J is TRBJ2-1; D remains unclear. This CDR3 has 11 residues. V lost 6 bases to trimming and J lost 8 bases, with 8 bases between them. CDR3 sequence reads: CASSPNDEQFF. CDR3 nucleotides: TGTGCCAGCAGCCCTAACGATGAGCAGTTCTTC.

This clonotype was seen at least ten times. The chain links TRBV10-3 to TRBJ2-1; perhaps TRBD1 as D (5 bases). The CDR3 runs to 15 residues. The V and J ends lost 0 bases and 7 bases respectively, with 13 bases between them. Looked up from germline, CDR1 is ENHRY and CDR2 is SYGVKD. The CDR3 region is CAISESRARMNEQFF. The DNA for the CDR3 is TGTGCCATCAGTGAGTCCAGGGCTCGTATGAATGAGCAGTTCTTC.

This chain connects TRBV20-1 to TRBJ2-6, with 9 bases identical to TRBD1. Per germline, CDR1 DFQATT and CDR2 SNEGSKA (reference sequence). This CDR3 has 16 amino acids. V gave up 0 bases and J gave up 2 bases; unmatched junction bases: 2. CDR3 nucleotides: TGCAGTGCTAGAGATACAGGGGGCGCTGGGGCCAACGTCCTGACTTTC. Translation: CSARDTGGAGANVLTF.